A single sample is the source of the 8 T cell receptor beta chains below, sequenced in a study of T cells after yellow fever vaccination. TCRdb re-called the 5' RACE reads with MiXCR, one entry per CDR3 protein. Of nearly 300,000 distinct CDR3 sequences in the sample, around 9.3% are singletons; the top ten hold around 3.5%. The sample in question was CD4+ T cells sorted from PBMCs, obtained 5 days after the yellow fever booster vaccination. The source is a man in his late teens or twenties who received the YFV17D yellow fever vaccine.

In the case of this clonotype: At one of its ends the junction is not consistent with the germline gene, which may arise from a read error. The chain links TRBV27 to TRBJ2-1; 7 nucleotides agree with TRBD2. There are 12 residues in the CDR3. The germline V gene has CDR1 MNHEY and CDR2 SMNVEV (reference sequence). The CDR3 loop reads CASSPRTREQLF. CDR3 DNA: TGTGCCAGCAGTCCCCGGACGCGGGAGCAGCTCTTC.

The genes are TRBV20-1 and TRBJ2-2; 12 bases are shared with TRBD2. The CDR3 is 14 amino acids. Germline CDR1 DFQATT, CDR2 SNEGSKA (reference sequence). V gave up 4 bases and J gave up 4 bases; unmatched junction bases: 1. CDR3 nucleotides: TGCAGTGCTACTAGCGGGGGGGCCACCGGGGAGCTGTTTTTT. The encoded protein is CSATSGGATGELFF.

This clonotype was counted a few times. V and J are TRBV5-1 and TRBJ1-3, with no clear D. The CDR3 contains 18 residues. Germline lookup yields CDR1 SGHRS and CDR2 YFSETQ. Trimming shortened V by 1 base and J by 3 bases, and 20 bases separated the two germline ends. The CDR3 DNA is TGCGCCAGCAGCTTGCCCAGTGATGCGGGAGTGGGTGGAAACACCATATATTTT. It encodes CASSLPSDAGVGGNTIYF.

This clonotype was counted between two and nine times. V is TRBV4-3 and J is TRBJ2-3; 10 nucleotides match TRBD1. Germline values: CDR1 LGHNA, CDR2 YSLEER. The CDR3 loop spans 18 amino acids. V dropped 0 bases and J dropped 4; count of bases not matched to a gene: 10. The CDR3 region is CASSQDFSGTGAPDTQYF. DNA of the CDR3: TGCGCCAGCAGCCAAGATTTTTCGGGGACAGGGGCCCCAGATACGCAGTATTTT.

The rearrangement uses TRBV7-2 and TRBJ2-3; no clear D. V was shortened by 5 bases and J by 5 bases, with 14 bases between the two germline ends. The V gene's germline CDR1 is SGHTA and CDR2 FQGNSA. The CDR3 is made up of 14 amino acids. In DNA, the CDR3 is TGTGCCAGCAGCCCTGGGTCCGTGGGAGATACGCAGTATTTT. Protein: CASSPGSVGDTQYF.

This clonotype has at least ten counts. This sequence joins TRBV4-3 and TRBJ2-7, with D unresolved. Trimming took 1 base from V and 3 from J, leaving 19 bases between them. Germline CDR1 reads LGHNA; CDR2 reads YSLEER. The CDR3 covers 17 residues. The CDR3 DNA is TGCGCCAGCAGCCAAGGATCGCGTGCCGGGCCCAACTACGAGCAGTACGTC. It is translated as CASSQGSRAGPNYEQYV.

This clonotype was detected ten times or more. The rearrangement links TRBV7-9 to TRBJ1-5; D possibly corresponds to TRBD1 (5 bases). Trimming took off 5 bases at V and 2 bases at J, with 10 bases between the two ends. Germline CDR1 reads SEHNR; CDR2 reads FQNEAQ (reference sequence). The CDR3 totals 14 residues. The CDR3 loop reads CASSPLGGNQPQHF. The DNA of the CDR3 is TGTGCCAGCAGCCCCTTGGGGGGCAATCAGCCCCAGCATTTT.

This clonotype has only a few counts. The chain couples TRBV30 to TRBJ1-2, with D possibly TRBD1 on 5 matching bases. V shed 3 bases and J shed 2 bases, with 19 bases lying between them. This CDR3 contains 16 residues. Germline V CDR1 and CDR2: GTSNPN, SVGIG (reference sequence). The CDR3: CAWRSWGEGRNYGYTF. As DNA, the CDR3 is TGTGCCTGGAGGTCCTGGGGGGAGGGTAGGAACTATGGCTACACCTTC.